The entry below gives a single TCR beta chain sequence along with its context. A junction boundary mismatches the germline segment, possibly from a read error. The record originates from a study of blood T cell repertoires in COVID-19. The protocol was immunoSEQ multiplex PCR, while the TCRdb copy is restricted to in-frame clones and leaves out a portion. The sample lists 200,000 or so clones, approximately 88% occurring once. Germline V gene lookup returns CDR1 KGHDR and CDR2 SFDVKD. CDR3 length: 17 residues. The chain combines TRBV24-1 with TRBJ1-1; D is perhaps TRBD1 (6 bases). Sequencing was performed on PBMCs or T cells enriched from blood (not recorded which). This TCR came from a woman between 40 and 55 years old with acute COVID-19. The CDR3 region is CATRDSGVPPGATEAFF. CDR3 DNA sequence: TGTGCCACCAGAGATTCAGGGGTACCCCCAGGAGCCACTGAAGCTTTCTTT.